Shown below are 27 T cell receptor beta chains from a single sample sequenced in a study of blood T cell repertoires in COVID-19. The repertoire was sequenced with immunoSEQ multiplex PCR; TCRdb's copy has only in-frame clones and lacks some. The table shows some 150,000 clones, with 80% to 90% occurring only once. Sequenced sample: peripheral blood. Receptors were obtained from a woman between 45 and 60 years old with acute or convalescent COVID-19.

V and J are TRBV6-1 and TRBJ2-6; D is undetermined. The CDR3 sequence is 17 residues long. The V gene lost 3 bases and the J gene lost 0 bases, with 12 bases spanning the gap. The germline V gene has CDR1 MNHNS and CDR2 SASEGT. The CDR3 DNA is TGTGCCAGCAGTGACCGTCAATTGAGCTCTGGGGCCAACGTCCTGACTTTC. This translates into CASSDRQLSSGANVLTF.

V usage is TRBV23-1 and J usage is TRBJ2-2; the D is unclear. TRBV23-1 is an ORF, with its function uncertain. CDR3 size: 14 residues. Trimming took 2 bases from V and 3 from J, leaving 7 bases between them. The CDR3 protein is CASSQSRYTGELFF. The CDR3 DNA sequence: TGCGCCAGCAGTCAAAGCAGGTACACCGGGGAGCTGTTTTTT.

This chain links TRBV11-2 with TRBJ2-1; 7 bases match TRBD1. V lost 4 bases to trimming and J lost 0 bases; unmatched junction nucleotides: 9. CDR3 length: 17 amino acids. Per germline, CDR1 SGHAT and CDR2 FQNNGV. CDR3 protein: CASSSYRGPTSYNEQFF. In DNA, the CDR3 is TGTGCCAGCAGCTCCTACAGGGGACCCACCTCCTACAATGAGCAGTTCTTC.

The chain joins TRBV4-1 to TRBJ1-4; a possible D gene is TRBD1 (6 bases). The CDR3 consists of 16 residues. Trimming took 2 bases from V and 0 from J, leaving 10 bases between them. Germline CDR1 is MGHRA and CDR2 is YSYEKL. CDR3 DNA sequence: TGCGCCAGCAGCCAACAGGGGTACGCAACTAATGAAAAACTGTTTTTT. Amino acids: CASSQQGYATNEKLFF.

The gene calls are TRBV19 and TRBJ2-5, with TRBD1 matching over 9 bases. Looked up from germline, CDR1 is LNHDA and CDR2 is SQIVND (reference sequence). J lost 3 bases, V lost 9 bases, and 5 bases had no gene match. This CDR3 region has 13 residues. CDR3 residues: CASRGQGEETQYF. In DNA, the CDR3 is TGTGCCAGCAGGGGACAGGGCGAAGAGACCCAGTACTTC.

This rearrangement joins TRBV27 to TRBJ2-7, with TRBD2 matching over 9 bases. Germline-derived CDR1 and CDR2 are MNHEY and SMNVEV (reference sequence). The CDR3 loop spans 14 amino acids. V lost 7 bases to trimming and J lost 4 bases; unmatched junction nucleotides: 8. In nucleotides, the CDR3 is TGTGCCAGCAAGGGGCTAGCGGGAATTTACGAGCAGTACTTC. Encoded protein: CASKGLAGIYEQYF.

The chain combines TRBV19 with TRBJ1-5, with D tentatively TRBD1 (6 bases). In germline, CDR1 is LNHDA, CDR2 SQIVND (reference sequence). This CDR3 is 14 amino acids long. V lost 1 base, J lost 7 bases, and 11 bases lay in between. Here the CDR3 reads CASSIAGEQQPQHF. CDR3 bases: TGTGCCAGTAGTATAGCAGGGGAACAGCAGCCCCAGCATTTT. Supplemented by reference TRBV19 and TRBJ1-5, the full variable domain reads DGGITQSPKYLFRKEGQNVTLSCEQNLNHDAMYWYRQDPGQGLRLIYYSQIVNDFQKGDIAEGYSVSREKKESFPLTVTSAQKNPTAFYLCASSIAGEQQPQHFGDGTRLSIL.

This rearrangement joins TRBV15 to TRBJ1-5, with 8 bases that match TRBD1. The germline CDR1 and CDR2 sequences are LNHNV and YYDKDF (reference sequence). V was clipped by 0 bases and J by 5 bases; unmatched bases: 3. The CDR3 totals 15 residues. This CDR3 reads CATSREGQGYQPQHF. In DNA form, the CDR3 reads TGTGCCACCAGCAGAGAAGGACAGGGTTATCAGCCCCAGCATTTT.

This clone was observed a single time. This chain uses TRBV7-9 with TRBJ1-5; weak D call: TRBD1 (5 bases). Trimming removed 4 bases from V and 6 bases from J, with 10 bases in between. This CDR3 comprises 13 residues. CDR1 is SEHNR, CDR2 FQNEAQ, per germline (reference sequence). CDR3 DNA sequence: TGTGCCAGCAGCTCAGACAGAGCTCAGCCCCAGCATTTT. It codes for CASSSDRAQPQHF.

This clone was detected only once. The J gene is TRBJ1-4, the V gene TRBV6-5; D perhaps matches TRBD1 (6 bases). CDR1 MNHEY and CDR2 SVGAGI come from the germline V gene. The CDR3 runs to 13 residues. The V gene lost 8 bases and the J gene lost 7 bases, with 14 bases spanning the gap. CDR3 nucleotide sequence: TGTGCCAGCCTCAGGGGAACTGGTGAAAAACTGTTTTTT. This translates into CASLRGTGEKLFF.

The chain has TRBV25-1 and TRBJ2-1, with 13 bases identical to TRBD2. CDR3 length equals 18 residues. The J segment lost 3 bases and the V segment lost 1 base, leaving 6 bases of the junction unmatched. Germline V gives CDR1 MGHDK, CDR2 SYGVNS. CDR3 region: CASSEWRLAGGGYNEQFF. CDR3 nucleotide sequence: TGTGCCAGCAGTGAATGGAGACTAGCGGGGGGTGGCTACAATGAGCAGTTCTTC.

This chain connects TRBV6-1 to TRBJ2-7, with D possibly TRBD2 on 6 matching bases. The CDR3 consists of 17 residues. V lost 3 bases to trimming and J lost 0 bases, with 18 bases between them. The V gene's germline CDR1 is MNHNS and CDR2 SASEGT. In nucleotides, the CDR3 is TGTGCCAGCAGTGACCCCTCGGCGGGGTTCCCCTCCTACGAGCAGTACTTC. Encoded protein: CASSDPSAGFPSYEQYF.

This clone was seen only once. The chain links TRBV20-1 to TRBJ1-2; maybe TRBD1 (6 bases). The V gene lost 2 bases and the J gene lost 5 bases, with 6 bases spanning the gap. This CDR3 has 11 residues. Germline CDR1 DFQATT, CDR2 SNEGSKA (reference sequence). The CDR3 DNA sequence: TGCAGTGCTAGACAGGGGTATGGCTACACCTTC. Amino acid sequence: CSARQGYGYTF.

The chain carries TRBV30 and TRBJ1-1, with a possible D match to TRBD1 (6 bases). The CDR3 sequence is 12 residues long. V gave up 1 base and J gave up 8 bases, with 11 bases separating them. CDR1 is GTSNPN, CDR2 SVGIG, per germline (reference sequence). CDR3 residues: CAWSEDRPEAFF. CDR3 nucleotides: TGTGCCTGGAGTGAGGACAGACCAGAAGCTTTCTTT. Using reference TRBV30 and TRBJ1-1 for the parts outside the CDR3, the full variable domain is SQTIHQWPATLVQPVGSPLSLECTVEGTSNPNLYWYRQAAGRGLQLLFYSVGIGQISSEVPQNLSASRPQDRQFILSSKKLLLSDSGFYLCAWSEDRPEAFFGQGTRLTVV.

J is TRBJ1-1 and V is TRBV5-1, with TRBD1 as a possible D gene (6 bases). With 2 bases removed from V and 4 bases from J, the gap between germline ends came to 9 bases. The CDR3 is made up of 13 amino acids. Germline CDR1 reads SGHRS; CDR2 reads YFSETQ. The CDR3 protein is CASSFKGVTEAFF. CDR3 bases: TGCGCCAGCAGCTTTAAGGGGGTCACTGAAGCTTTCTTT.

The chain has TRBV7-2 and TRBJ1-5; D unresolved. CDR3 length equals 13 residues. The V gene lost 5 bases and the J gene lost 4 bases, with 9 bases spanning the gap. The germline CDR1 and CDR2 sequences are SGHTA and FQGNSA. CDR3 nucleotides: TGTGCCAGCAGCGTCGACGGGAATCAGCCCCAGCATTTT. This codes for CASSVDGNQPQHF.

The rearrangement links TRBV27 to TRBJ1-6; TRBD1 matches 10 bases. This CDR3 spans 16 amino acids. Germline CDR1 MNHEY, CDR2 SMNVEV (reference sequence). The ends lost 6 bases at V and 5 bases at J; junction bases unmatched: 7. CDR3 DNA: TGTGCCAGCAGATTCGGACAGGGGGTAGATAATTCACCCCTCCACTTT. It specifies CASRFGQGVDNSPLHF.

The chain employs TRBV19 and TRBJ1-5; no definite D call. CDR3 length: 15 residues. The V end was cut by 7 bases, the J end by 4 bases, with 17 bases between. CDR1 and CDR2 (germline): LNHDA, SQIVND (reference sequence). For the CDR3, the DNA is TGTGCCAGTACGAGAGAACTAATAACTAATCAGCCCCAGCATTTT. Translating it yields CASTRELITNQPQHF.

The chain employs TRBV7-2 and TRBJ1-1; no clear D. Trimming cost V 7 bases and J 5 bases, with 14 bases left between them. Germline V gene sequence: CDR1 SGHTA, CDR2 FQGNSA. This CDR3 is 13 amino acids long. CDR3 region: CASKEGSWTEAFF. In DNA form, the CDR3 reads TGTGCCAGCAAGGAAGGGAGTTGGACTGAAGCTTTCTTT. Full variable domain (outside the CDR3, taken from reference TRBV7-2 and TRBJ1-1): GAGVSQSPSNKVTEKGKDVELRCDPISGHTALYWYRQSLGQGLEFLIYFQGNSAPDKSGLPSDRFSAERTGGSVSTLTIQRTQQEDSAVYLCASKEGSWTEAFFGQGTRLTVV.

The chain joins TRBV29-1 to TRBJ2-7; 13 positions match TRBD2. The ends lost 6 bases at V and 6 bases at J; junction bases unmatched: 17. Germline values: CDR1 SQVTM, CDR2 ANQGSEA. The CDR3 is 17 amino acids. CDR3 sequence (DNA): TGCAGCGTGGTAGGGACGGAGTCGGGACTAGCGGGATTCGAGCAGTACTTC. It encodes CSVVGTESGLAGFEQYF.

The chain carries TRBV5-6 and TRBJ1-5; TRBD1 is a possible D gene (6 bases). CDR3 size: 14 residues. Per the germline V gene, CDR1 is SGHDT and CDR2 is YYEEEE. Trimming took 2 bases from V and 1 from J, leaving 7 bases between them. The CDR3 reads CASSFRGSNQPQHF. The CDR3 region has the DNA TGTGCCAGCAGCTTCAGGGGAAGCAATCAGCCCCAGCATTTT.

Only one count was recorded for this clone. The chain employs TRBV18 and TRBJ1-3; the D gene is possibly TRBD1 (5 bases). Germline-derived CDR1 and CDR2 are KGHSH and LQKENI. The CDR3 runs to 16 residues. The V end was cut by 1 base, the J end by 0 bases, with 10 bases between. Written as DNA, the CDR3 is TGTGCCAGCTCACCACAGGGGTTGGGCTCTGGAAACACCATATATTTT. Translating gives CASSPQGLGSGNTIYF.

V and J are TRBV7-2 and TRBJ2-3, with 7 bases aligning to TRBD2. In germline, CDR1 is SGHTA, CDR2 FQGNSA. CDR3 length: 15 amino acids. With 5 bases clipped from V and 7 bases from J, the junction kept 12 bases outside the gene matches. CDR3 residues: CASSPPASGDNTQYF. As DNA, the CDR3 is TGTGCCAGCAGCCCCCCGGCTAGCGGAGACAATACGCAGTATTTT.

The V call is TRBV5-4, the J call TRBJ1-3; perhaps TRBD1 as D (5 bases). The CDR3 is made up of 16 amino acids. V was cut by 4 bases and J by 3 bases, with 17 bases left in between. Per germline, CDR1 SGHNT and CDR2 YYREEE (reference sequence). The CDR3 sequence is CASSGSRQGSGNTIYF. CDR3 DNA: TGTGCCAGCAGCGGATCCCGGCAGGGTAGTGGAAACACCATATATTTT.

The rearrangement joins TRBV5-1 to TRBJ1-1, with a possible D match to TRBD1 (6 bases). The ends were cut back, 0 bases at V and 1 base at J, with 13 bases in the middle. Germline assignment: CDR1 SGHRS and CDR2 YFSETQ. This CDR3 comprises 16 residues. CDR3 in amino acids: CASSLDTGNRNTEAFF. The CDR3 bases are TGCGCCAGCAGCTTGGATACAGGGAACCGGAACACTGAAGCTTTCTTT.

J is TRBJ2-3 and V is TRBV11-3, with 7 bases that match TRBD2. The V and J ends lost 1 base and 5 bases, in that order; junction bases with no gene match: 9. The CDR3 totals 16 residues. Germline V lookup: CDR1 SGHNT, CDR2 YENEEA. The CDR3 nucleotides are TGTGCCAGCAGCTTAGGCCCTGGCGGGAGAATAGATACGCAGTATTTT. Translating it yields CASSLGPGGRIDTQYF.

Only a few counts were recorded for this clone. V usage is TRBV5-1 and J usage is TRBJ2-2, with TRBD2 matching over 7 bases. After removal of 3 bases from V and 4 bases from J, the junction contained 6 bases not matched to a gene. The CDR3 covers 15 residues. Germline CDR1 and CDR2: SGHRS and YFSETQ. CDR3 coding DNA: TGCGCCAGCAGCTGGGAGGGGCAGGGCACCGGGGAGCTGTTTTTT. It is translated as CASSWEGQGTGELFF. The variable domain in full, completed from reference TRBV5-1 and TRBJ2-2, reads KAGVTQTPRYLIKTRGQQVTLSCSPISGHRSVSWYQQTPGQGLQFLFEYFSETQRNKGNFPGRFSGRQFSNSRSEMNVSTLELGDSALYLCASSWEGQGTGELFFGEGSRLTVL.